Listed here is a single T cell receptor (beta chain). Its antigen is not known. This entry belongs to a study of CD8 T cells in ankylosing spondylitis. Study observations and caveats: Disease-linked clones reportedly showed significant enrichment in matched ankylosing spondylitis synovial fluid. In reactive arthritis synovial fluid and blood, some motif variants had been reported before. A motif of under ten highly homologous TCR beta variants was seen as apparently characteristic of ankylosing spondylitis blood. Researchers report that disease-linked clones proved CD8+ and relatively rare in peripheral blood.

It was by quantitative 5'-RACE with molecular barcodes that TCR beta libraries were made. A single record per CDR3 protein comes from TCRdb applying MiXCR to the 5' RACE reads. In the table there are approximately 540,000 distinct CDR3 sequences, 12% of which are singletons. This receptor was taken from a male donor with ankylosing spondylitis. Sequencing input: blood, either unsorted or a sorted T cell fraction (not recorded which).

The CDR3 is CSASYGLAGATDTQYF. CDR3 DNA: TGCAGTGCTAGTTACGGACTAGCGGGAGCCACAGATACGCAGTATTTT. J is TRBJ2-3 and V is TRBV20-1, with 13 bases aligning to TRBD2. CDR1 and CDR2 from the germline V gene are DFQATT and SNEGSKA (reference sequence). The CDR3 has 16 amino acids. Germline trimming cut 3 bases from V and 2 bases from J; bases unmatched to any gene: 5.